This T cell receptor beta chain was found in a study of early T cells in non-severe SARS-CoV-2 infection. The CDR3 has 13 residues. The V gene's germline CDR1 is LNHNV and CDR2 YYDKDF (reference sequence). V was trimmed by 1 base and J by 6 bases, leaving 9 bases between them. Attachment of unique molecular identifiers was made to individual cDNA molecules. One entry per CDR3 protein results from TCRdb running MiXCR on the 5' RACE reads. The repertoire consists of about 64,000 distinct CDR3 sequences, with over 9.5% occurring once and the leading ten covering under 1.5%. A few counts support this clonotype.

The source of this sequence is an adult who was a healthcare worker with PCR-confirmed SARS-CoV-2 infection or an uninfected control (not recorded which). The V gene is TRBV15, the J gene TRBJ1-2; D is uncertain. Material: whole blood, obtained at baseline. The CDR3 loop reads CATSRGEGDGYTF. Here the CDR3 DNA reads TGTGCCACCAGCAGAGGGGAGGGAGATGGCTACACCTTC.